These 16 T cell receptor beta chains were all obtained from the same sample, sequenced in a study of T cell repertoires in cytomegalovirus infection. TCRdb re-called the reads with MiXCR, one entry per CDR3 protein. The sample shows approximately 500,000 distinct CDR3 sequences, approximately 15% of them seen only once. Material for sequencing was CD8+ T cells from PBMCs. The receptors originated from a human donor in good health (CMV status not recorded). Some clones in this sample may be carry-over from other donors' samples.

This clonotype has ten or more counts. The chain couples TRBV12-3 or TRBV12-4 to TRBJ2-1; possibly TRBD1 for D (6 bases). The CDR3 extends over 15 amino acids. V was clipped by 7 bases and J by 4 bases, with 17 bases between them. CDR3 region: CASTLLGHRYNEQFF. CDR3 nucleotide sequence: TGTGCCAGCACCCTCCTGGGACACAGGTACAATGAGCAGTTCTTC.

This clonotype was seen at least ten times. The chain couples TRBV4-2 to TRBJ2-1; no clear D. This CDR3 has 16 residues. The germline V gene has CDR1 LGHNA and CDR2 YNFKEQ. V was shortened by 0 bases and J by 6 bases, with 15 bases between the two germline ends. The CDR3 loop reads CASSQDLSSYGNEQFF. CDR3 bases: TGTGCCAGCAGCCAAGATTTGAGTAGCTATGGCAATGAGCAGTTCTTC.

V gene TRBV4-2 combines with J gene TRBJ1-2, with D uncertain. Trimming took 3 bases from V and 7 from J, leaving 9 bases between them. This CDR3 has 12 amino acids. Germline V lookup: CDR1 LGHNA, CDR2 YNFKEQ. This CDR3 is CASSHPLSGYTF. CDR3 in DNA: TGTGCCAGCAGCCACCCTCTCTCTGGCTACACCTTC.

This clonotype was observed at least ten times. V and J are TRBV7-8 and TRBJ2-1; the match to TRBD2 covers 11 bases. J was trimmed by 3 bases and V by 0 bases; bases with no gene match: 4. Germline CDR1 and CDR2: SGHVS and FQNEAQ. The CDR3 spans 17 residues. The CDR3 is CASSLALAGGIYNEQFF. The DNA of the CDR3 is TGTGCCAGCAGCTTAGCCCTAGCGGGGGGAATCTACAATGAGCAGTTCTTC.

In this sample, this clonotype turned up a few times. The chain has TRBV5-1 and TRBJ2-2; TRBD2 might be the D (6 bases). Per the germline V gene, CDR1 is SGHRS and CDR2 is YFSETQ. This CDR3 has 15 residues. Trimming took 1 base from V and 6 from J, leaving 13 bases between them. The CDR3: CASSLTRPGAGELFF. In DNA, the CDR3 is TGCGCCAGCAGCTTGACACGTCCGGGGGCCGGGGAGCTGTTTTTT.

This clonotype was counted only a few times. J is TRBJ1-6 and V is TRBV5-4; maybe TRBD1 (5 bases). Trimming cost V 2 bases and J 7 bases, with 7 bases left between them. The CDR3 spans 13 residues. The germline CDR1 and CDR2 sequences are SGHNT and YYREEE (reference sequence). This CDR3 is CASSFQGNSPLHF. In DNA, the CDR3 is TGTGCCAGCAGCTTTCAGGGAAATTCACCCCTCCACTTT.

Ten or more counts support this clonotype. The chain uses TRBV12-3 or TRBV12-4 and TRBJ1-1, with 7 bases that match TRBD1. The CDR3 is made up of 14 amino acids. After removal of 4 bases from V and 4 bases from J, the junction contained 6 bases not matched to a gene. This chain's CDR3 is CASSYAPGGTEAFF. CDR3 coding DNA: TGTGCCAGCAGTTATGCCCCAGGGGGCACTGAAGCTTTCTTT.

As to this clonotype: At one end, the junction sequence differs from germline, possibly due to a read error. The rearrangement links TRBV7-2 to TRBJ2-2, with TRBD2 as a possible D gene (5 bases). The CDR3 consists of 16 residues. CDR1 SGHTA and CDR2 FQGNSA come from the germline V gene. CDR3 region: CASSGGLVRAAGEMFF. The CDR3 DNA is TGTGCAAGCAGCGGTGGTCTGGTGAGGGCCGCCGGGGAGATGTTTTTT.

This clonotype was found many times. The chain has TRBV6-1 and TRBJ1-1; possibly TRBD1 for D (6 bases). This CDR3 is 17 amino acids long. Germline-derived CDR1 and CDR2 are MNHNS and SASEGT. V gave up 9 bases and J gave up 0 bases, with 23 bases separating them. The CDR3 spells CASEVSRGEFMNTEAFF. For the CDR3, the DNA is TGTGCCAGTGAAGTATCCAGGGGCGAATTCATGAACACTGAAGCTTTCTTT.

CDR3 sequence: CASSLAGTSGGLSTQYF. The CDR3 bases are TGTGCCAGCAGTTTAGCGGGGACTAGCGGGGGGCTGTCTACGCAGTATTTT. This chain connects TRBV12-3 or TRBV12-4 to TRBJ2-3, with 15 bases that match TRBD2. The CDR3 sequence is 17 residues long. J lost 8 bases, V lost 0 bases, and 6 bases had no gene match.

This clonotype came up many times. This rearrangement joins TRBV6-1 to TRBJ1-4; D unclear. The CDR3 length is 19 residues. The germline V gene has CDR1 MNHNS and CDR2 SASEGT. V shed 0 bases and J shed 1 base, with 18 bases lying between them. This CDR3 is CASSEALVGPYETNEKLFF. CDR3 nucleotide sequence: TGTGCCAGCAGTGAAGCGTTGGTCGGACCATATGAAACTAATGAAAAACTGTTTTTT.

This clonotype has ten or more counts. The chain recombines TRBV12-3 or TRBV12-4 with TRBJ2-2, with 9 positions matching TRBD2. The CDR3 totals 18 residues. J gave up 5 bases and V 4 bases, and 14 bases lay outside the gene matches. DNA of the CDR3: TGTGCCAGCAGTTCGGATAGCGGGAGAACATTTTTAACCGGGGAGCTGTTTTTT. Its translation: CASSSDSGRTFLTGELFF.

There are many counts of this clonotype. The chain employs TRBV4-1 and TRBJ1-2; D remains unclear. CDR1 MGHRA and CDR2 YSYEKL come from the germline V gene. The V end was cut by 0 bases, the J end by 1 base, with 12 bases between. The CDR3 loop spans 16 amino acids. CDR3 protein: CASSQDNGVLNYGYTF. CDR3 bases: TGCGCCAGCAGCCAAGATAATGGGGTACTTAACTATGGCTACACCTTC.

This clonotype was seen many times. V usage is TRBV27 and J usage is TRBJ2-3; TRBD1 aligns across 10 bases. The CDR3 has 15 residues. V shed 6 bases and J 1 base; nucleotides not matched to a gene: 4. CDR1 and CDR2 (germline): MNHEY, SMNVEV (reference sequence). CDR3 residues: CASSPGTGGTDTQYF. The CDR3 DNA sequence: TGTGCCAGCAGCCCCGGGACAGGGGGCACAGATACGCAGTATTTT.

This clonotype was recorded at least ten times. V usage is TRBV7-2 and J usage is TRBJ2-7; D may be TRBD2 (6 bases). The V gene lost 3 bases and the J gene lost 0 bases, with 9 bases spanning the gap. Per germline, CDR1 SGHTA and CDR2 FQGNSA. There are 14 residues in the CDR3. In DNA, the CDR3 is TGTGCCAGCAGCTTCCCCGGGAGCTCCTACGAGCAGTACTTC. It specifies CASSFPGSSYEQYF. Based on the CDR3 plus reference TRBV7-2 and TRBJ2-7, the full variable domain is GAGVSQSPSNKVTEKGKDVELRCDPISGHTALYWYRQSLGQGLEFLIYFQGNSAPDKSGLPSDRFSAERTGGSVSTLTIQRTQQEDSAVYLCASSFPGSSYEQYFGPGTRLTVT.

This clonotype was seen at least ten times. DNA of the CDR3: TGTGCCAGCAGCTTAGGGGCCGAGAGGACTGAAGCTTTCTTT. Encoded protein: CASSLGAERTEAFF. The gene calls are TRBV7-6 and TRBJ1-1, with D hard to call. Trimming took off 1 base at V and 5 bases at J, with 11 bases between the two ends. Germline loops: CDR1 SGHVS, CDR2 FNYEAQ. This CDR3 is built from 14 residues. Looking up the rest from reference TRBV7-6 and TRBJ1-1 gives the full variable domain: GAGVSQSPRYKVTKRGQDVALRCDPISGHVSLYWYRQALGQGPEFLTYFNYEAQQDKSGLPNDRFSAERPEGSISTLTIQRTEQRDSAMYRCASSLGAERTEAFFGQGTRLTVV.